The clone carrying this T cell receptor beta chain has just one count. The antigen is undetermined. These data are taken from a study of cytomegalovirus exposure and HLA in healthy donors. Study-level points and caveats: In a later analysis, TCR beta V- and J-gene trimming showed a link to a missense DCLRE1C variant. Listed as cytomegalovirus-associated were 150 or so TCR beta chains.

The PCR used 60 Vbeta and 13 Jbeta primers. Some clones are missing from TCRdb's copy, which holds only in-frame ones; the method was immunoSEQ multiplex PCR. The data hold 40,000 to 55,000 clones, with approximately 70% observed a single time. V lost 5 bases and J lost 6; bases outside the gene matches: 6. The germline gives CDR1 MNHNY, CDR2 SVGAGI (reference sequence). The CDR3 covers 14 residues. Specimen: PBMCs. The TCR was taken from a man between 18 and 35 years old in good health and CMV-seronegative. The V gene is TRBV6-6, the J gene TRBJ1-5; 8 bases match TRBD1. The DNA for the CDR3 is TGTGCCAGCAGTGGACAGGGTATGGCTCAGCCCCAGCATTTT. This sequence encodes CASSGQGMAQPQHF.